This T cell receptor (beta chain) was documented in a study of control samples from healthy donors and cancer patients. Here immunoSEQ multiplex PCR was the method, and the copy in TCRdb shows in-frame clones only, minus some. This sample yields approximately 69,000 clones, of which more than 70% are seen a single time; less than 6% belongs to the top ten. The germline V gene encodes CDR1 LGHNA and CDR2 YSLEER. V was clipped by 2 bases and J by 1 base; unmatched bases: 3. The CDR3 contains 18 residues. The TCR was taken from a man aged 60 to 69 with colorectal cancer. Sequencing input: PBMCs. The gene calls are TRBV4-3 and TRBJ2-2; 14 bases map to TRBD2. The CDR3 region has the DNA TGCGCCAGCAGCCAACTGGGACTAGCGGGGGTGAACACCGGGGAGCTGTTTTTT. It specifies CASSQLGLAGVNTGELFF.